Here is one TCR beta chain with its context. This sample is drawn from a study of control samples from healthy donors and cancer patients. Using immunoSEQ multiplex PCR, the repertoire was profiled, and TCRdb retains in-frame clones only, with some absent. The table shows around 200,000 clones, with 85% to 95% occurring only once. The TCR originated in a man between 50 and 59 years old in good health. Specimen: blood.

CDR3 protein: CSVEGDRGTYEQYF. The CDR3 DNA follows: TGCAGCGTTGAAGGGGACAGGGGAACCTACGAGCAGTACTTC. The V gene is TRBV29-1, the J gene TRBJ2-7; 10 bases fit TRBD1. Germline trimming cut 1 base from V and 2 bases from J; bases unmatched to any gene: 2. The CDR3 is 14 residues long. The V gene's germline CDR1 is SQVTM and CDR2 ANQGSEA.